This T cell receptor beta chain was identified during a study of cytomegalovirus exposure and HLA in healthy donors. Study-level findings and limits: In most subjects, TCR beta sequences reportedly gave accurate predictions of HLA-A and HLA-B alleles. Certain sequence variants were highly shared and formed a cluster, and this cluster was likely a sequencing artifact.

As to this clone: Antigen: not known.

Germline assignment: CDR1 MNHEY and CDR2 SMNVEV (reference sequence). The CDR3 runs to 14 residues. V was pared by 2 bases and J by 1 base, with 8 bases between. Researchers ran the PCR with 60 Vbeta and 13 Jbeta primers. TCRdb keeps only in-frame clones here, not all; method: immunoSEQ multiplex PCR. The sample contains roughly 190,000 clones, 60% to 85% of which appear only once. The V gene is TRBV27, the J gene TRBJ1-1; no definite D call. Sequencing was done on a sample of PBMCs. This TCR came from a woman under 30 in good health and CMV-seronegative. CDR3 DNA: TGTGCCAGCAGTTTAATGGGCCCGAACACTGAAGCTTTCTTT. It is translated as CASSLMGPNTEAFF.